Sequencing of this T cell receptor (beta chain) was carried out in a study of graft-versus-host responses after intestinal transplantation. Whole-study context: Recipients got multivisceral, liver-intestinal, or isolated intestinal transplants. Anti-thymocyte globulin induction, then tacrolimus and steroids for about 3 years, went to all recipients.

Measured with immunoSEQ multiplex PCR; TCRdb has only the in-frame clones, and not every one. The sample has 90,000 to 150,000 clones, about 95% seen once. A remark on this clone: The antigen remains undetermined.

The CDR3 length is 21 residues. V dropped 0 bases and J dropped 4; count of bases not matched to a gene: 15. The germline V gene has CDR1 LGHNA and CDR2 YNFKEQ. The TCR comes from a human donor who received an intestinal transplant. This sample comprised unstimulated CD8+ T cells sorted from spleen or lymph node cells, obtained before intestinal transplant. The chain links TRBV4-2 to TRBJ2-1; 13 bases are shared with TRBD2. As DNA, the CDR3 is TGTGCCAGCAGCCAAGATCCGGGGACTAGCGGGGCAGAAGCAGGTTACAATGAGCAGTTCTTC. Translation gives CASSQDPGTSGAEAGYNEQFF.